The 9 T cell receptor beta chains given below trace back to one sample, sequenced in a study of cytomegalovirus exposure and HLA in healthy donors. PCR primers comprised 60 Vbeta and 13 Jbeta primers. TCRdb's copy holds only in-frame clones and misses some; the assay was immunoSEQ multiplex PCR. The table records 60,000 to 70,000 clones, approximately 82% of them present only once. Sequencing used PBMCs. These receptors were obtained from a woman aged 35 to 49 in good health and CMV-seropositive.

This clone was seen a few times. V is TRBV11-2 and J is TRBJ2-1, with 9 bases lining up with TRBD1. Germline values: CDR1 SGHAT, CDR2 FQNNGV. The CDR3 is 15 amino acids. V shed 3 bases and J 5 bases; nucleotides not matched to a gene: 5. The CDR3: CASSLKDRGDNEQFF. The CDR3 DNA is TGTGCCAGCAGCTTGAAGGACAGGGGAGACAATGAGCAGTTCTTC. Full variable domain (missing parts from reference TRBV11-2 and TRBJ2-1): EAGVAQSPRYKIIEKRQSVAFWCNPISGHATLYWYQQILGQGPKLLIQFQNNGVVDDSQLPKDRFSAERLKGVDSTLKIQPAKLEDSAVYLCASSLKDRGDNEQFFGPGTRLTVL.

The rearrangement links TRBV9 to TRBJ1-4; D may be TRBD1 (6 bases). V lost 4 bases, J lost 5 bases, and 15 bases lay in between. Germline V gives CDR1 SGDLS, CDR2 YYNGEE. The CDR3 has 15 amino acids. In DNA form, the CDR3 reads TGTGCCAGCAGCCAACAGGGTAGGAGGAATGAAAAACTGTTTTTT. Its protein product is CASSQQGRRNEKLFF.

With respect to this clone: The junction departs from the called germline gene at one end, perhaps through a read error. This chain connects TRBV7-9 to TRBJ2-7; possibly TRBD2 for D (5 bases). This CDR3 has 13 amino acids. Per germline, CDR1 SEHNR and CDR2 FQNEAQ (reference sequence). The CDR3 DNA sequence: TGTTCCAGCAGCGGATCCTACAGCTACGAGCAGTACTTC. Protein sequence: CSSSGSYSYEQYF.

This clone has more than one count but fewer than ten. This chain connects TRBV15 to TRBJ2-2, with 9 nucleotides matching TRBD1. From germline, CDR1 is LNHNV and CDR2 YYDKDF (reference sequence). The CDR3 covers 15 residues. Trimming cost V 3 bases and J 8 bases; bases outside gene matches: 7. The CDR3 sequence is CATSSPGQGKGELFF. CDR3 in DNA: TGTGCCACCAGCAGCCCGGGACAGGGTAAAGGGGAGCTGTTTTTT.

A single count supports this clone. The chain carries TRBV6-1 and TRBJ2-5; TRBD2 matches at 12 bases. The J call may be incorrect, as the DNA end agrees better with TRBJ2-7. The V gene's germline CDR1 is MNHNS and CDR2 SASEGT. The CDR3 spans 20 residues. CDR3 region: CASSEVEHLAGGPSFYEQYF. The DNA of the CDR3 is TGTGCCAGCAGTGAAGTTGAGCACCTAGCGGGGGGGCCTTCTTTCTACGAGCAGTACTTC.

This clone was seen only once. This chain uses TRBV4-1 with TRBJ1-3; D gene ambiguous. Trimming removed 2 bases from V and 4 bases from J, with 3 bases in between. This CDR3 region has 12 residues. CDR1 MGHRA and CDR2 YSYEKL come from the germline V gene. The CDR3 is CASSQQGNTIYF. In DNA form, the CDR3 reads TGCGCCAGCAGCCAACAAGGAAACACCATATATTTT.

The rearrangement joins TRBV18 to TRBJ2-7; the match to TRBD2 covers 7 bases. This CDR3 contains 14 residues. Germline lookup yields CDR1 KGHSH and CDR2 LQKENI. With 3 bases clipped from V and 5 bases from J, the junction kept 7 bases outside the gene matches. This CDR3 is CASSPRGGSNEQYF. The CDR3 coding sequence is TGTGCCAGCTCACCGCGGGGAGGGTCCAACGAGCAGTACTTC.

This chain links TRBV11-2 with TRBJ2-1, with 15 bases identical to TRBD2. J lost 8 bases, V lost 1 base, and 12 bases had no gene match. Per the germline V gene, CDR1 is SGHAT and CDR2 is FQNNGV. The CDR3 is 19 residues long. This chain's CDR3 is CASSLGEFRGLAGGYEQFF. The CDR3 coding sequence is TGTGCCAGCAGCTTAGGGGAGTTTAGGGGACTAGCGGGGGGATATGAGCAGTTCTTC.

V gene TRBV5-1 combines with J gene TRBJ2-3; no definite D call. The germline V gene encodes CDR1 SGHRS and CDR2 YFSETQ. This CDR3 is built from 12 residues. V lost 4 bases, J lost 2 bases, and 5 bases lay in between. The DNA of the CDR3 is TGCGCCAGCAGCGGGCCCACAGATACGCAGTATTTT. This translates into CASSGPTDTQYF.